These 32 T cell receptor beta chains originate from one sample sequenced in a study of monozygotic twins with inflammatory bowel disease. From its re-call of the 5' RACE reads, TCRdb lists each CDR3 protein once, without DNA. The sample includes around 150,000 distinct CDR3 sequences. Sample: blood. The receptors here all came from a human donor with ulcerative colitis or Crohn's disease, or a healthy co-twin of an affected twin (not recorded which).

V and J are TRBV19 and TRBJ2-7; TCRdb's assignment of TRBD1 cannot be checked, as there is no DNA. This CDR3 spans 15 amino acids. Looked up from germline, CDR1 is LNHDA and CDR2 is SQIVND (reference sequence). The CDR3 loop reads CASSTVPGASYEQYF.

The rearrangement links TRBV20-1 to TRBJ2-3; TCRdb's D call of TRBD2 is untestable without DNA. The CDR3 has 17 residues. Germline CDR1 reads DFQATT; CDR2 reads SNEGSKA (reference sequence). CDR3 sequence: CSARDEAGGQGTDTQYF.

The V call is TRBV7-2, the J call TRBJ2-3; TCRdb proposes TRBD2, but this gene call is untestable without DNA. Germline V gives CDR1 SGHTA, CDR2 FQGNSA. This CDR3 is built from 15 residues. The CDR3 sequence is CASSLESGGTDTQYF.

CDR3 sequence: CASSPRLAEHTGELFF. The V and J genes are TRBV9 and TRBJ2-2; the D call from TCRdb, TRBD2, cannot be confirmed without DNA. Germline V lookup: CDR1 SGDLS, CDR2 YYNGEE. CDR3 length: 16 residues.

The chain employs TRBV10-3 and TRBJ2-3. The CDR3 consists of 13 residues. CDR1 ENHRY and CDR2 SYGVKD come from the germline V gene. CDR3 protein: CAISVSSTDTQYF.

This rearrangement joins TRBV10-3 to TRBJ2-2; TCRdb's D call, TRBD1, is unchecked because there is no DNA. The CDR3 extends over 18 amino acids. The germline V gene has CDR1 ENHRY and CDR2 SYGVKD. The CDR3 region is CAISVQTTGGPNIGELFF.

V is TRBV12-3 or TRBV12-4 and J is TRBJ1-4; TCRdb returns TRBD1, unconfirmable since there is no DNA. This CDR3 region has 15 residues. The CDR3 sequence: CASSSGQLANEKLFF.

CDR3 residues: CASSLGGVSYNEQFF. The rearrangement links TRBV5-1 to TRBJ2-1. CDR1 SGHRS and CDR2 YFSETQ come from the germline V gene. The CDR3 totals 15 residues. The variable domain in full, with the rest retrieved from reference TRBV5-1 and TRBJ2-1, is KAGVTQTPRYLIKTRGQQVTLSCSPISGHRSVSWYQQTPGQGLQFLFEYFSETQRNKGNFPGRFSGRQFSNSRSEMNVSTLELGDSALYLCASSLGGVSYNEQFFGPGTRLTVL.

This chain uses TRBV19 with TRBJ1-2. CDR1 and CDR2 from the germline V gene are LNHDA and SQIVND (reference sequence). The CDR3 runs 14 residues. CDR3: CASSLRTVSYGYTF.

V and J are TRBV4-1 and TRBJ2-1; with no DNA, the TCRdb D assignment of TRBD2 cannot be verified. The CDR3 totals 16 residues. CDR1 is MGHRA, CDR2 YSYEKL, per germline. CDR3 sequence reads: CASSQGGGRAGDEQFF.

This chain joins TRBV2 and TRBJ2-7. The germline gives CDR1 SNHLY, CDR2 FYNNEI. This CDR3 spans 14 amino acids. CDR3 loop: CASSWQSHSYEQYF.

The V and J genes are TRBV7-9 and TRBJ2-3. This CDR3 region has 14 residues. Germline loops: CDR1 SEHNR, CDR2 FQNEAQ (reference sequence). CDR3 region: CASRVLTGTDTQYF.

V usage is TRBV3-1 and J usage is TRBJ1-6. Germline V gene sequence: CDR1 LGHDT, CDR2 YNNKEL (reference sequence). The CDR3 has 15 amino acids. This chain's CDR3 is CASSPTGLYNSPLHF.

This chain joins TRBV20-1 and TRBJ2-1; TCRdb lists TRBD2, though no DNA is available to test this call. CDR3 length: 15 residues. Germline V gene sequence: CDR1 DFQATT, CDR2 SNEGSKA (reference sequence). CDR3 region: CSARHGRVSSGEQFF.

The chain couples TRBV20-1 to TRBJ2-5; TCRdb gives TRBD2 as the D gene, but with no DNA this cannot be confirmed. This CDR3 comprises 14 residues. Germline CDR1 DFQATT, CDR2 SNEGSKA (reference sequence). CDR3 amino acids: CSARDRAGLETQYF.

The rearrangement joins TRBV4-3 to TRBJ2-3; TCRdb names TRBD2, which stays unverified in the absence of DNA. Germline loops: CDR1 LGHNA, CDR2 YSLEER. The CDR3 contains 16 residues. The CDR3 spells CASSERSGSKGDTQYF.

The chain's CDR3 is CSANGQGRADTQYF. J is TRBJ2-3 and V is TRBV20-1; TCRdb calls TRBD1, which cannot be checked without DNA. The germline V gene encodes CDR1 DFQATT and CDR2 SNEGSKA (reference sequence). The CDR3 is made up of 14 amino acids.

The rearrangement uses TRBV7-6 and TRBJ1-4; TCRdb's D call, TRBD1, is unchecked because there is no DNA. CDR1 is SGHVS, CDR2 FNYEAQ, per germline. The CDR3 covers 16 residues. CDR3 region: CASSFSPGQGVGKLLF. The entire variable domain, with the rest obtained from reference TRBV7-6 and TRBJ1-4, is as follows: GAGVSQSPRYKVTKRGQDVALRCDPISGHVSLYWYRQALGQGPEFLTYFNYEAQQDKSGLPNDRFSAERPEGSISTLTIQRTEQRDSAMYRCASSFSPGQGVGKLLFGSGTQLSVL.

The chain joins TRBV25-1 to TRBJ2-7; TCRdb indicates TRBD1, and absent DNA this call remains unverified. Germline V CDR1 and CDR2: MGHDK, SYGVNS. CDR3 length: 14 amino acids. The CDR3 loop reads CASSGWTEPYEQYF.

CDR3 loop: CAISPDSQPQHF. This chain joins TRBV10-3 and TRBJ1-5. In germline, CDR1 is ENHRY, CDR2 SYGVKD. The CDR3 is made up of 12 amino acids.

The chain links TRBV6-2 or TRBV6-3 to TRBJ2-1; with no DNA, the TCRdb D assignment of TRBD1 cannot be verified. Looked up from germline, CDR1 is MNHEY and CDR2 is SVGEGT. The CDR3 is 16 residues long. CDR3 amino acids: CASSYFAQGRYNEQFF.

The chain carries TRBV18 and TRBJ2-3. This CDR3 has 13 amino acids. Germline assignment: CDR1 KGHSH and CDR2 LQKENI. CDR3 region: CASSPPFRDTQYF.

The chain recombines TRBV20-1 with TRBJ2-2; TCRdb returns TRBD1, unconfirmable since there is no DNA. Germline V gives CDR1 DFQATT, CDR2 SNEGSKA (reference sequence). The CDR3 sequence is 16 residues long. CDR3 loop: CSAREQGRRVAGELFF.

J is TRBJ2-1 and V is TRBV7-9; the TCRdb D gene call, TRBD2, has no DNA to confirm it. The CDR3 is made up of 15 amino acids. Germline V gene lookup returns CDR1 SEHNR and CDR2 FQNEAQ (reference sequence). The CDR3 sequence: CASSLSTGGFNEQFF.

The chain joins TRBV7-8 to TRBJ2-1; TCRdb calls TRBD1, which cannot be checked without DNA. This CDR3 comprises 15 residues. Germline values: CDR1 SGHVS, CDR2 FQNEAQ. The chain's CDR3 is CASSLDRAVYNEQFF.

The V call is TRBV12-3 or TRBV12-4, the J call TRBJ2-7. This CDR3 contains 14 residues. The CDR3 region is CASSHSLNVHEQYF.

J is TRBJ1-2 and V is TRBV5-1; there is no DNA to check the TCRdb D call of TRBD1. This CDR3 is 15 amino acids long. Germline CDR1 is SGHRS and CDR2 is YFSETQ. CDR3 protein: CASSLGPGEENGYTF.

The chain employs TRBV10-2 and TRBJ1-5. Germline V gives CDR1 WSHSY, CDR2 SAAADI. The CDR3 covers 12 residues. The CDR3 loop is CASRGINQPQHF.

The V gene is TRBV28, the J gene TRBJ1-5; absent DNA, TCRdb's TRBD1 call cannot be checked. Germline-derived CDR1 and CDR2 are MDHEN and SYDVKM. The CDR3 consists of 15 residues. CDR3 region: CASSLDGGLNQPQHF.

The chain employs TRBV15 and TRBJ2-2. This CDR3 region has 15 residues. Germline loops: CDR1 LNHNV, CDR2 YYDKDF (reference sequence). CDR3 protein: CATSRDVRGFGELFF.

The genes are TRBV20-1 and TRBJ2-3; checking the TCRdb D call of TRBD2 is not possible without DNA. The CDR3 runs 16 residues. In germline, CDR1 is DFQATT, CDR2 SNEGSKA (reference sequence). The CDR3 spells CSAGIGGSGPTDTQYF.

The rearrangement links TRBV20-1 to TRBJ1-5; TCRdb picks TRBD1, but there is no DNA to check that call. The CDR3 is made up of 16 amino acids. Germline CDR1 reads DFQATT; CDR2 reads SNEGSKA (reference sequence). CDR3: CSARDLDRVEDQPQHF.